This T cell receptor beta chain stems from a study of cytomegalovirus exposure and HLA in healthy donors. Primers for the PCR totalled 60 Vbeta and 13 Jbeta. Some clones are missing from TCRdb's copy, which holds only in-frame ones; the method was immunoSEQ multiplex PCR. The repertoire holds roughly 100,000 clones, with around 75% as singletons. Concerning this clone: Its antigen is not identified.

The V gene's germline CDR1 is MNHEY and CDR2 SMNVEV (reference sequence). Unmatched junction bases numbered 1, after V lost 5 bases and J lost 7 bases. This CDR3 contains 12 residues. Study observations and caveats: There was a cluster of highly shared sequence variants that was likely a sequencing artifact. Among immune exposure information, only CMV serostatus was available. In a later analysis, V- and J-gene trimming of beta chains associated with a DCLRE1C missense variant, replicated independently. Common viral pathogens were later found to be apparently linked to several of the most significant clusters.

The chain links TRBV27 to TRBJ2-1, with 8 bases lining up with TRBD1. This TCR came from a man aged 35 to 55 in good health and CMV-seronegative. Sequencing used PBMCs. The CDR3 DNA sequence: TGTGCCAGCAGTCGACAGGGGAATGAGCAGTTCTTC. This encodes CASSRQGNEQFF.